This is a list of T cell receptor beta chains from one sample in a study of identical twins. TCRdb passed the 5' RACE reads through MiXCR, listing each CDR3 protein once. The table shows some 690,000 distinct CDR3 sequences, with 21% occurring only once. This sample also belongs to another study, concerning T cells expressing NK-cell markers.

What was sequenced was PBMCs. These receptors were taken from a woman between 18 and 30 years old in good health. CDR3s include the opening cysteine and the closing phenylalanine or tryptophan. Fields, in order: CDR3 length, D gene, V gene, J gene, CDR3 protein. The D gene is left open where the match is weak.

14	.	TRBV9	TRBJ1-1	CASSVVGSVTEAFF
14	.	TRBV4-3	TRBJ2-3	CASSQDGGEDTQYF
12	.	TRBV29-1	TRBJ2-3	CSVDGFTDTQYF
15	TRBD1	TRBV15	TRBJ2-1	CATRKRQGSYNEQFF
17	.	TRBV4-1	TRBJ2-1	CASSQVERVSSYNEQFF
18	TRBD2	TRBV6-5	TRBJ2-3	CASSYSTSGRLFTDTQYF
17	TRBD2	TRBV7-2	TRBJ2-5	CASSSLVNAGGLETQYF
14	.	TRBV18	TRBJ1-1	CASSTGAGSTEAFF
15	.	TRBV7-9	TRBJ2-7	CASSFSSGMTYEQYF
15	TRBD1	TRBV5-1	TRBJ1-5	CASSLGDSYNQPQHF
14	TRBD1	TRBV20-1	TRBJ2-7	CSAGGGTGINEQYF
14	TRBD1	TRBV18	TRBJ1-3	CASSHSGGRNTIYF
12	.	TRBV29-1	TRBJ1-2	CSVDRAGYGYTF
16	.	TRBV2	TRBJ2-1	CASSRLGASSYNEQFF
15	TRBD1	TRBV20-1	TRBJ2-1	CSAGLVGQGMREQFF
15	.	TRBV2	TRBJ1-5	CASNSDRNSNQPQHF
13	.	TRBV20-1	TRBJ1-2	CSATQGTNYGYTF
14	.	TRBV5-1	TRBJ2-7	CASSLRAGLNEQYF